The rows below give T cell receptor beta chains drawn from one sample of a study of neurological immune-mediated disorders. From the 5' RACE reads, TCRdb called clonotypes with MiXCR, one entry per CDR3 protein. Among about 65,000 distinct CDR3 sequences listed, 4.1% were seen once. Sequencing input: PBMCs. The receptors come from a man aged 50 to 59 with multiple sclerosis. CDR3s include the opening cysteine and the closing phenylalanine or tryptophan. A D gene is named only where the DNA matches it firmly. Clone size is not always given. Where it is, it says once, few, many or a class for expanded clones.

CDR3aa,CDR3nt,j_gene,d_gene,v_gene,abundance
CSATRGYNQPQHF,TGCAGTGCCACGCGCGGATACAATCAGCCCCAGCATTTT,TRBJ1-5,NA,TRBV20-1,few
CASSQDVTSGQDTQYF,TGTGCCAGCAGCCAAGATGTAACTAGCGGTCAGGATACGCAGTATTTT,TRBJ2-3,TRBD2,TRBV4-2,few
CASTGLAVSTDTQYF,TGTGCCAGCACCGGACTAGCGGTTAGCACAGATACGCAGTATTTT,TRBJ2-3,TRBD2,TRBV5-5,many
CASSSGVVVSTEAFF,TGTGCCAGCAGTTCAGGGGTGGTGGTTAGTACTGAAGCTTTCTTT,TRBJ1-1,NA,TRBV27,many
CASSLRQGSTGELFF,TGCGCCAGCAGCTTGAGGCAGGGGAGCACCGGGGAGCTGTTTTTT,TRBJ2-2,NA,TRBV5-1,many
CASSTWENTEAFF,TGTGCCAGCAGCACTTGGGAGAACACTGAAGCTTTCTTT,TRBJ1-1,NA,TRBV6-1,many
CASSWGPGTQNQPQHF,TGCGCCAGCAGCTGGGGCCCAGGGACACAAAATCAGCCCCAGCATTTT,TRBJ1-5,NA,TRBV5-1,few
CATRDSQETQYF,TGTGCCACTAGGGACAGCCAAGAGACCCAGTACTTC,TRBJ2-5,TRBD1,TRBV24-1,many
CSARDNLAGGLDTQYF,TGCAGTGCTAGAGATAATCTAGCGGGGGGACTCGATACGCAGTATTTT,TRBJ2-3,TRBD2,TRBV20-1,many
CSVGKTYNEQFF,TGCAGCGTTGGAAAGACCTACAATGAGCAGTTCTTC,TRBJ2-1,NA,TRBV29-1,once
CASSPPLKPQHF,TGTGCCAGCAGTCCCCCGTTGAAGCCCCAGCATTTT,TRBJ1-5,NA,TRBV12-3/TRBV12-4,many
CSARDSFARRPSTDTQYF,TGCAGTGCTAGGGACTCCTTTGCGCGGCGGCCCAGCACAGATACGCAGTATTTT,TRBJ2-3,NA,TRBV20-1,many
CASSLGPGGGRYNEQFF,TGTGCCAGCAGCCTTGGTCCGGGCGGGGGAAGGTACAATGAGCAGTTCTTC,TRBJ2-1,TRBD2,TRBV5-5,many
CSVDGGGTEAFF,TGCAGCGTTGACGGGGGAGGTACTGAAGCTTTCTTT,TRBJ1-1,NA,TRBV29-1,many
CSAKAGGHDTQYF,TGCAGTGCTAAGGCGGGGGGGCACGATACGCAGTATTTT,TRBJ2-3,TRBD2,TRBV20-1,many
CSALGGAGSSYEQYF,TGCAGCGCCTTGGGGGGAGCGGGGTCTTCCTACGAGCAGTACTTC,TRBJ2-7,TRBD2,TRBV29-1,many
CASFPRGNSEAFF,TGTGCCAGCTTTCCCCGGGGGAACAGTGAAGCTTTCTTT,TRBJ1-1,NA,TRBV12-3/TRBV12-4,few
CAIRDTRNQPQNF,TGTGCCATCAGAGACACGCGGAATCAGCCCCAGAATTTT,TRBJ1-5,NA,TRBV10-3,many
CASSLGGGVTVNTEAFF,TGTGCCAGCAGTTTAGGGGGTGGGGTGACAGTTAACACTGAAGCTTTCTTT,TRBJ1-1,NA,TRBV12-3/TRBV12-4,few
CSANGYGNGAFF,TGCAGTGCTAATGGGTATGGGAATGGAGCTTTCTTT,TRBJ1-1,NA,TRBV20-1,many
CASSLGFTTYEQYF,TGTGCCAGCAGCTTGGGATTCACCACCTACGAGCAGTACTTC,TRBJ2-7,NA,TRBV5-6,many
CASRAYSGGTNEKLFF,TGTGCCAGCAGGGCCTATTCAGGGGGAACTAATGAAAAACTGTTTTTT,TRBJ1-4,TRBD1,TRBV12-3/TRBV12-4,many
CASSFGAGTDTQYF,TGTGCCAGCAGTTTTGGTGCTGGCACAGATACGCAGTATTTT,TRBJ2-3,NA,TRBV12-3/TRBV12-4,few
CASSFPGRKNTGELFF,TGCGCCAGCAGCTTCCCGGGACGGAAAAACACCGGGGAGCTGTTTTTT,TRBJ2-2,NA,TRBV5-1,many
CASSLVGRSEPQHF,TGTGCCAGCAGCTTAGTGGGGCGCTCTGAGCCCCAGCATTTT,TRBJ1-5,NA,TRBV7-2,many
CASSLTTGVTLYGYTF,TGTGCCAGCAGCCTGACCACAGGCGTTACCCTTTATGGCTACACCTTC,TRBJ1-2,NA,TRBV5-5,many
CASSQVSDTQYF,TGCGCCAGCAGCCAAGTTTCAGATACGCAGTATTTT,TRBJ2-3,NA,TRBV4-1,many
CASSPSGVAGGLADTQYF,TGTGCCAGCAGCCCGAGCGGGGTAGCGGGGGGGCTAGCCGATACGCAGTATTTT,TRBJ2-3,TRBD2,TRBV7-2,many
CASSLNFGSTEAFF,TGCGCCAGCAGCTTGAATTTTGGTAGCACTGAAGCTTTCTTT,TRBJ1-1,NA,TRBV5-1,many
CASSLGGGNTEAFF,TGTGCCAGCAGCTTAGGCGGGGGGAACACTGAAGCTTTCTTT,TRBJ1-1,NA,TRBV7-2,many
CASSLGDRVLDEQFF,TGCGCCAGCAGCTTGGGCGACAGGGTTTTAGATGAGCAGTTCTTC,TRBJ2-1,TRBD1,TRBV5-1,many
CASSYIFFGVGNTEAFF,TGTGCCAGCAGTTACATTTTTTTTGGGGTCGGGAACACTGAAGCTTTCTTT,TRBJ1-1,NA,TRBV6-5,NA
CASSVGGAFNEQFF,TGCGCCAGCAGCGTCGGGGGGGCCTTCAATGAGCAGTTCTTC,TRBJ2-1,TRBD2,TRBV5-1,many
CASSPQGYYTEAFF,TGTGCCAGCAGTCCCCAGGGATATTACACTGAAGCTTTCTTT,TRBJ1-1,NA,TRBV12-3/TRBV12-4,few
CASSFENSPLHF,TGTGCCAGCAGCTTCGAGAATTCACCCCTCCACTTT,TRBJ1-6,NA,TRBV11-2,NA
CASSPRGGQVNIQYF,TGTGCCAGCAGCCCTCGAGGGGGACAGGTCAACATTCAGTACTTC,TRBJ2-4,TRBD1,TRBV11-2,many
CAHGTAPVSTDTQYF,TGTGCCCACGGAACGGCTCCGGTCAGCACAGATACGCAGTATTTT,TRBJ2-3,NA,TRBV2,many
CASSLVGGSNQPQHF,TGCGCCAGCAGCTTGGTGGGGGGCAGCAATCAGCCCCAGCATTTT,TRBJ1-5,NA,TRBV5-1,many
CASSTGFLAFF,TGTGCCAGCAGTACCGGGTTTTTAGCTTTCTTT,TRBJ1-1,NA,TRBV6-2/TRBV6-3,many
CASSLGYGVNEQFF,TGTGCCAGCAGCTTAGGCTACGGGGTAAATGAGCAGTTCTTC,TRBJ2-1,NA,TRBV7-2,many
CAISGGTEAFF,TGTGCCATCAGTGGAGGAACCGAAGCTTTCTTT,TRBJ1-1,NA,TRBV10-3,many
CASSFGWGGGDEQFF,TGTGCCAGCAGTTTCGGCTGGGGGGGCGGCGATGAGCAGTTCTTC,TRBJ2-1,NA,TRBV12-3/TRBV12-4,many
CASRRTSGAVGELFF,TGTGCCAGCAGGCGGACGTCCGGGGCGGTCGGGGAGCTGTTTTTT,TRBJ2-2,NA,TRBV28,many
CASSQDRRTGGALGNQPQHF,TGCGCCAGCAGCCAAGATCGGAGGACAGGGGGCGCATTGGGCAATCAGCCCCAGCATTTT,TRBJ1-5,TRBD1,TRBV4-1,many
CASSQYSGSYGYTF,TGTGCCAGCAGCCAATATTCAGGGAGCTATGGCTACACCTTC,TRBJ1-2,NA,TRBV4-2,many
CASSMGRRTDTQYF,TGTGCCAGTAGTATGGGGAGACGCACAGATACGCAGTATTTT,TRBJ2-3,NA,TRBV19,few
CASSLGRTTDTQYF,TGTGCCAGCAGCTTAGGAAGGACCACAGATACGCAGTATTTT,TRBJ2-3,NA,TRBV7-2,many
CASSQEGQWVEAFF,TGCGCCAGCAGCCAAGAAGGTCAATGGGTTGAAGCTTTCTTT,TRBJ1-1,NA,TRBV4-1,many
CASKTLDSGYEQFF,TGCGCCAGCAAAACGCTCGATTCGGGGTATGAGCAGTTCTTC,TRBJ2-1,NA,TRBV5-1,many
CASSFRMNTEAFF,TGTGCCAGCAGCTTTCGGATGAACACTGAAGCTTTCTTT,TRBJ1-1,NA,TRBV7-2,many
CASRLPGQGYEDIQYF,TGTGCCAGCAGGCTTCCGGGACAGGGGTACGAGGACATTCAGTACTTC,TRBJ2-4,TRBD1,TRBV7-9,many
CASSPGGGYEQYF,TGTGCCAGCAGTCCCGGGGGGGGCTACGAGCAGTACTTC,TRBJ2-7,TRBD2,TRBV7-6,many
CASSYRRQGTGANVLTF,TGCGCCAGCAGCTACAGGAGGCAGGGAACTGGGGCCAACGTCCTGACTTTC,TRBJ2-6,NA,TRBV5-1,many
CASSLWDSRRGNQPQHF,TGTGCCAGCAGCTTATGGGACTCCCGGAGGGGCAATCAGCCCCAGCATTTT,TRBJ1-5,NA,TRBV11-2,many
CATSDFGQGLADTQYF,TGTGCCACCAGTGATTTTGGGCAGGGGCTGGCAGATACGCAGTATTTT,TRBJ2-3,NA,TRBV24-1,many
CAISGGNTGELFF,TGTGCCATCAGTGGAGGGAACACCGGGGAGCTGTTTTTT,TRBJ2-2,NA,TRBV10-3,many